Shown below are 23 T cell receptor beta chains from a single sample sequenced in a study of post-analysis software for immune sequencing data. Study conclusions and caveats: There were five or six TRBV segments more frequent in patients than controls, and TRBV5-6, TRBV5-1 and TRBV20-1 were among them.

Their target antigens are unknown. Unique molecular identifiers had been added to the TCR beta cDNA libraries. TCRdb re-analysed the PCR reads in MiXCR, keeping a single row per CDR3 protein. The table has roughly 650,000 distinct CDR3 sequences, approximately 59% seen once. Sequencing was done on a sample of blood. These receptors were obtained from a girl aged 2 to 9 with multiple sclerosis.

Only a few counts were recorded for this clonotype. The chain has TRBV7-9 and TRBJ2-6, with D possibly TRBD1 on 5 matching bases. CDR1 SEHNR and CDR2 FQNEAQ come from the germline V gene (reference sequence). The V end was cut by 5 bases, the J end by 1 base, with 12 bases between. The CDR3 runs 16 residues. CDR3 DNA: TGTGCCAGCAGCGCAGACAGATTTTCTGGGGCCAACGTCCTGACTTTC. Amino acid sequence: CASSADRFSGANVLTF. Full variable domain (missing parts from reference TRBV7-9 and TRBJ2-6): DTGVSQNPRHKITKRGQNVTFRCDPISEHNRLYWYRQTLGQGPEFLTYFQNEAQLEKSRLLSDRFSAERPKGSFSTLEIQRTEQGDSAMYLCASSADRFSGANVLTFGAGSRLTVL.

This clonotype has only a few counts. V is TRBV20-1 and J is TRBJ2-7; D unclear. Per germline, CDR1 DFQATT and CDR2 SNEGSKA (reference sequence). The germline V and J ends were trimmed by 1 base and 0 bases, with 10 bases remaining between them. This CDR3 spans 14 amino acids. The CDR3 DNA sequence: TGCAGTGCTAGAGGGAGACCCGACTCCTACGAGCAGTACTTC. It is translated as CSARGRPDSYEQYF.

This chain links TRBV5-1 with TRBJ2-3, with D perhaps matching TRBD1 (6 bases). The CDR3 length is 16 residues. The V end lost 3 bases, the J end lost 4 bases, and 18 bases lay between the germline ends. The germline V gene encodes CDR1 SGHRS and CDR2 YFSETQ. Here the CDR3 reads CASSSTRSGVADTQYF. DNA for the CDR3: TGCGCCAGCAGCTCTACGCGTTCAGGGGTGGCAGATACGCAGTATTTT.

Here the CDR3 reads CASSLGALAGASSGETQYF. DNA for the CDR3: TGTGCCAGCAGCTTAGGGGCCCTAGCGGGGGCCTCAAGCGGGGAGACCCAGTACTTC. V and J are TRBV7-2 and TRBJ2-5; 10 bases align to TRBD2. This CDR3 is built from 19 residues. The J segment lost 5 bases and the V segment lost 1 base, leaving 16 bases of the junction unmatched. Looked up from germline, CDR1 is SGHTA and CDR2 is FQGNSA.

The gene calls are TRBV12-3 or TRBV12-4 and TRBJ1-2; TRBD1 aligns across 9 bases. V trimming: 6 bases; J trimming: 6 bases; junction bases outside the gene matches: 11. This CDR3 has 15 amino acids. This CDR3 reads CASSRPGQGADGYTF. The CDR3 coding sequence is TGTGCCAGCAGCCGGCCGGGACAGGGTGCGGATGGCTACACCTTC.

There are a few counts of this clonotype. The rearrangement links TRBV6-2 or TRBV6-3 to TRBJ2-1; no clear D. Trimming stripped 4 bases from V and 2 bases from J, with 9 bases between. Looked up from germline, CDR1 is MNHEY and CDR2 is SVGEGT. CDR3 length: 14 residues. The chain's CDR3 is CASSFLTTYNEQFF. The CDR3 DNA is TGTGCCAGCAGTTTCCTGACAACCTACAATGAGCAGTTCTTC.

This chain uses TRBV20-1 with TRBJ2-1, with D perhaps assigned TRBD1 or TRBD2 (5 bases each). The CDR3 covers 14 residues. Trimming removed 6 bases from V and 9 bases from J, with 21 bases in between. The germline V gene has CDR1 DFQATT and CDR2 SNEGSKA (reference sequence). The CDR3 DNA reads TGCAGTGCGCCGGACTTCCGCCAAGGGGTTGAGCAGTTCTTC. This gives the protein CSAPDFRQGVEQFF.

This clonotype has a handful of counts. The V call is TRBV6-5, the J call TRBJ2-4; maybe TRBD1 (6 bases). The CDR3 has 15 amino acids. Germline-derived CDR1 and CDR2 are MNHEY and SVGAGI. Trimming left V 3 bases short and J 9 bases short, with 18 bases between. The CDR3 DNA reads as TGTGCCAGCAGTTATCTTGCAGGGGAAGGAATCATTCAGTACTTC. It translates to CASSYLAGEGIIQYF.

For the CDR3, the DNA is TGTGCCAGCAGCGCTAGACCCGAGCGGTTGGGCACTGAAGCTTTCTTT. The encoded protein is CASSARPERLGTEAFF. The chain carries TRBV9 and TRBJ1-1; D remains unclear. Trimming removed 3 bases at V and 4 bases at J, with 19 bases between. Germline assignment: CDR1 SGDLS and CDR2 YYNGEE. The CDR3 sequence is 16 residues long.

The chain couples TRBV5-1 to TRBJ2-1; 9 bases line up with TRBD2. V dropped 0 bases and J dropped 9; count of bases not matched to a gene: 7. Germline V CDR1 and CDR2: SGHRS, YFSETQ. The CDR3 covers 15 residues. As DNA, the CDR3 is TGCGCCAGCAGCTTGGGCCTAGCGGGGATCGTTGAGCAGTTCTTC. Its protein product is CASSLGLAGIVEQFF.

There are a few counts of this clonotype. This chain links TRBV29-1 with TRBJ2-1; 10 bases line up with TRBD2. Per the germline V gene, CDR1 is SQVTM and CDR2 is ANQGSEA. Trimming cost V 7 bases and J 4 bases; bases outside gene matches: 4. This CDR3 is 13 amino acids long. CDR3 loop: CSGALAGYNEQFF. CDR3 in DNA: TGCAGCGGGGCACTAGCGGGATACAATGAGCAGTTCTTC.

This clonotype appeared a few times. The gene calls are TRBV24-1 and TRBJ1-5; tentatively, D is TRBD1 (5 bases). Germline V gene lookup returns CDR1 KGHDR and CDR2 SFDVKD. V lost 4 bases and J lost 4, with 7 bases in between. The CDR3 has 13 residues. CDR3 region: CATSEGQNQPQHF. CDR3 sequence (DNA): TGTGCCACCAGTGAGGGGCAGAATCAGCCCCAGCATTTT.

This clonotype has only a few counts. Written as DNA, the CDR3 is TGTGCCAGCTCACCTGGACTAGCGGGGGGGCAGCGTGAGCAGTTCTTC. Residues: CASSPGLAGGQREQFF. This sequence joins TRBV18 and TRBJ2-1; 15 bases map to TRBD2. The germline V gene encodes CDR1 KGHSH and CDR2 LQKENI. The CDR3 has 16 amino acids. V shed 3 bases, J shed 9 bases, and the junction held 6 bases outside the gene matches.

The V and J genes are TRBV15 and TRBJ2-1; D gene ambiguous. The CDR3 is 13 residues long. V was clipped by 0 bases and J by 9 bases, with 9 bases between them. Germline assignment: CDR1 LNHNV and CDR2 YYDKDF (reference sequence). This CDR3 reads CATSRDLVSEQFF. CDR3 nucleotides: TGTGCCACCAGCAGAGATTTAGTGAGTGAGCAGTTCTTC.

The chain joins TRBV25-1 to TRBJ1-1; weak D call: TRBD1 (6 bases). Trimming took off 5 bases at V and 4 bases at J, with 17 bases between the two ends. This CDR3 region has 15 residues. Germline loops: CDR1 MGHDK, CDR2 SYGVNS. This CDR3 reads CASSTVTGLGTEAFF. CDR3 DNA: TGTGCCAGCAGTACCGTCACAGGGTTGGGCACTGAAGCTTTCTTT.

This chain links TRBV6-1 with TRBJ2-3, with a possible D match to TRBD1 (6 bases). CDR1 MNHNS and CDR2 SASEGT come from the germline V gene. V was pared by 2 bases and J by 5 bases, with 11 bases between. The CDR3 is 14 residues long. As DNA, the CDR3 is TGTGCCAGCAGTGAAAGAAACAGGGTAGATACGCAGTATTTT. Its translation: CASSERNRVDTQYF.

The chain joins TRBV11-3 to TRBJ2-6; 8 nucleotides align to TRBD1. The germline CDR1 and CDR2 sequences are SGHNT and YENEEA. The CDR3 sequence is 16 residues long. J gave up 0 bases and V 5 bases, and 3 bases lay outside the gene matches. The DNA for the CDR3 is TGTGCCAGCAGCGTAGGACAGGGCTCTGGGGCCAACGTCCTGACTTTC. Its translation: CASSVGQGSGANVLTF.

The chain combines TRBV12-3 or TRBV12-4 with TRBJ1-2; 8 bases align to TRBD1. This CDR3 is built from 17 residues. The J segment lost 4 bases and the V segment lost 3 bases, leaving 13 bases of the junction unmatched. In DNA form, the CDR3 reads TGTGCCAGCAGTTTGTGGTCCCTACTAGACAGGGGCTATGGCTACACCTTC. Its translation: CASSLWSLLDRGYGYTF.

This clonotype showed up just a few times. The chain is built from TRBV6-2 or TRBV6-3 and TRBJ2-5; D is undetermined. The ends were cut back, 6 bases at V and 1 base at J, with 12 bases in the middle. The germline V gene has CDR1 MNHEY and CDR2 SVGEGT. The CDR3 totals 14 residues. The CDR3 nucleotides read TGTGCCAGCAGCTCTCGGGTCGCCCAAGAGACCCAGTACTTC. Protein product: CASSSRVAQETQYF.

The chain links TRBV12-3 or TRBV12-4 to TRBJ2-3; TRBD2 agrees at 9 bases. V dropped 10 bases and J dropped 1; count of bases not matched to a gene: 6. The length of the CDR3 is 14 residues. CDR3 sequence reads: CATLSGGGTDTQYF. CDR3 in DNA: TGTGCCACCCTTAGCGGGGGTGGCACAGATACGCAGTATTTT.

This chain connects TRBV10-2 to TRBJ2-1; D perhaps matches TRBD2 (5 bases). The germline gives CDR1 WSHSY, CDR2 SAAADI. The CDR3 covers 19 residues. V was trimmed by 3 bases and J by 0 bases, leaving 21 bases between them. CDR3 sequence: CASSDRGRRPASSYNEQFF. DNA for the CDR3: TGCGCCAGCAGTGATCGGGGTCGACGACCAGCGAGCTCCTACAATGAGCAGTTCTTC.

This clonotype was found once. The genes are TRBV11-2 and TRBJ2-7; TRBD2 matches at 7 bases. This CDR3 has 12 residues. The germline gives CDR1 SGHAT, CDR2 FQNNGV. The V gene end was trimmed by 5 bases and the J gene end by 7 bases; junction bases not matched to a gene: 5. CDR3 in amino acids: CASSHPRGEQYF. CDR3 nucleotide sequence: TGTGCCAGCAGCCACCCGCGGGGGGAGCAGTACTTC.

This clonotype was seen a single time. The V gene is TRBV14, the J gene TRBJ2-4; possibly TRBD1 or TRBD2 for D (5 bases each). CDR3 length: 17 residues. Germline V lookup: CDR1 SGHDN, CDR2 FVKESK. The germline V and J ends were trimmed by 1 base and 2 bases, with 15 bases remaining between them. The CDR3 protein is CASSQGAYGGTKNIQYF. DNA of the CDR3: TGTGCCAGCAGCCAAGGGGCGTATGGGGGAACCAAAAACATTCAGTACTTC.